This TCR beta chain was recovered during a study of T cells in Graves' hyperthyroidism and ophthalmopathy. Researchers amplified the TCR beta CDR3 regions from RNA transcripts. HTBI primers were the set used in a first-round RT-PCR of the TCR CDR3. A single record per CDR3 protein comes from TCRdb applying MiXCR to the multiplex PCR reads. The sample has hundreds of thousands of distinct CDR3 sequences; 15% to 18% are singletons. Study-level points and caveats: Ophthalmopathy onset followed model prediction by a median roughly 6.5 months.

This clonotype was detected ten times or more. Its antigen is unidentified. On the basis of clinical symptoms, serum thyroxine and TRAb, thyroid ultrasound and orbital computed tomography, diagnoses were made. The authors took PBMCs from 10 ml fresh peripheral blood. The TCR comes from a woman aged 18-29 years with Graves' hyperthyroidism. Material: blood.

The CDR3 coding sequence is TGTGCCAGCTCGCAGGCGATCAATCAGCCCCAGCATTTT. Protein product: CASSQAINQPQHF. The chain is built from TRBV18 and TRBJ1-5; D is uncertain. Trimming took 6 bases from V and 3 from J, leaving 9 bases between them. This CDR3 comprises 13 residues. CDR1 is KGHSH and CDR2 is LQKENI in the germline V gene.